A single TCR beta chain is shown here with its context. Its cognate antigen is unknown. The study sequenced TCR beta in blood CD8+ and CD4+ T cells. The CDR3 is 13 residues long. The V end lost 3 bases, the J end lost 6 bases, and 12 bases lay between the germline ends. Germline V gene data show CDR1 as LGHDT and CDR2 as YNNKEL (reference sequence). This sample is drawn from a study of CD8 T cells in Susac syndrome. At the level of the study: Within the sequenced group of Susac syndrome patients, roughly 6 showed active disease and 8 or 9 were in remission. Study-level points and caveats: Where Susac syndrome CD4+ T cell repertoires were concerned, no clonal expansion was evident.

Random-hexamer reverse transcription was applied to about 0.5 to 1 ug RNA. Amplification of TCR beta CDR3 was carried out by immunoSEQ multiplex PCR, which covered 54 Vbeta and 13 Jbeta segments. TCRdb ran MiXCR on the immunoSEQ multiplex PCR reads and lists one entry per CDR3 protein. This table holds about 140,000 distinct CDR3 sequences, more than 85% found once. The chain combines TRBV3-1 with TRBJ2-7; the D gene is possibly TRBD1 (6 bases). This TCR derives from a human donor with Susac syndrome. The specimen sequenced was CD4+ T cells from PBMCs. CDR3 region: CASSQLPRGEQYF. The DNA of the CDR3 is TGTGCCAGCAGCCAGTTACCCAGGGGCGAGCAGTACTTC.